These 20 T cell receptor beta chains came from one sample sequenced in a study of shared clonotypes between healthy human individuals. Libraries were prepared by immunoSEQ multiplex PCR; TCRdb keeps only in-frame clonotypes and omits some of them. This table has some 1 million clones, about 76% appearing once. The sample consisted of memory CD4+ T cells sorted from blood. Specified subset: CD45RA-negative fraction. These TCRs come from a man between 18 and 35 years old in good health.

The rearrangement joins TRBV11-2 to TRBJ2-7, with TRBD2 as a possible D gene (7 bases). Germline V gene sequence: CDR1 SGHAT, CDR2 FQNNGV. The CDR3 length is 14 residues. Trimming left V 2 bases short and J 6 bases short, with 14 bases between. The CDR3 nucleotides are TGTGCCAGCAGCTTAAACCGGAGGGGGGGCGAGCAGTACTTC. Protein: CASSLNRRGGEQYF.

V usage is TRBV2 and J usage is TRBJ2-3; D not certain. CDR3 length: 14 residues. Looked up from germline, CDR1 is SNHLY and CDR2 is FYNNEI. Trimming took 2 bases from V and 0 from J, leaving 6 bases between them. This CDR3 is CASSELGSTDTQYF. The CDR3, as DNA: TGTGCCAGCAGTGAATTAGGCAGCACAGATACGCAGTATTTT.

The CDR3 coding sequence is TGCGCCAGCAGCCAATTGACAGGCCGAGAGACCCAGTACTTC. Protein: CASSQLTGRETQYF. The rearrangement uses TRBV4-1 and TRBJ2-5; TRBD1 might be the D (6 bases). Trimming took off 2 bases at V and 4 bases at J, with 11 bases between the two ends. In germline, CDR1 is MGHRA, CDR2 YSYEKL. The CDR3 runs 14 residues.

The V call is TRBV5-6, the J call TRBJ1-2; a weak D match, TRBD1 (5 bases). In germline, CDR1 is SGHDT, CDR2 YYEEEE. Trimming left V 5 bases short and J 0 bases short, with 8 bases between. The CDR3 spans 13 residues. CDR3 nucleotides: TGTGCCAGCAGACAGGACACTAACTATGGCTACACCTTC. It is translated as CASRQDTNYGYTF.

V usage is TRBV9 and J usage is TRBJ2-5; the match to TRBD2 covers 13 bases. V shed 3 bases and J 4 bases; nucleotides not matched to a gene: 9. The CDR3 sequence is 17 residues long. Looked up from germline, CDR1 is SGDLS and CDR2 is YYNGEE. CDR3 residues: CASSAGGLAGVGETQYF. Written as DNA, the CDR3 is TGTGCCAGCAGCGCAGGCGGACTAGCGGGAGTGGGAGAGACCCAGTACTTC.

The chain links TRBV6-6 to TRBJ2-5; D gene ambiguous. The V end was cut by 7 bases, the J end by 5 bases, with 14 bases between. The CDR3 totals 13 residues. Germline CDR1 and CDR2: MNHNY and SVGAGI (reference sequence). The CDR3 sequence: CASTPRMGETQYF. CDR3 DNA: TGTGCCAGCACCCCCCGAATGGGGGAGACCCAGTACTTC.

J is TRBJ2-3 and V is TRBV5-1; 7 bases match TRBD1. The CDR3 totals 14 residues. Germline CDR1 reads SGHRS; CDR2 reads YFSETQ. After removal of 6 bases from V and 9 bases from J, the junction contained 13 bases not matched to a gene. For the CDR3, the DNA is TGCGCCAGCAAGGTAGACAGGGAAGGGGGAACGCAGTATTTT. Protein sequence: CASKVDREGGTQYF.

The chain employs TRBV15 and TRBJ2-6; D is possibly TRBD2 (6 bases). V was clipped by 2 bases and J by 2 bases, with 7 bases between them. The CDR3 runs to 15 residues. The germline V gene encodes CDR1 LNHNV and CDR2 YYDKDF (reference sequence). CDR3 in DNA: TGTGCCACCAGCAGATGGGAGGCTGGGGCCAACGTCCTGACTTTC. This gives the protein CATSRWEAGANVLTF. Drawing the rest from reference TRBV15 and TRBJ2-6, the complete variable domain is DAMVIQNPRYQVTQFGKPVTLSCSQTLNHNVMYWYQQKSSQAPKLLFHYYDKDFNNEADTPDNFQSRRPNTSFCFLDIRSPGLGDTAMYLCATSRWEAGANVLTFGAGSRLTVL.

This chain connects TRBV6-1 to TRBJ2-1, with 11 bases aligning to TRBD2. CDR1 is MNHNS and CDR2 is SASEGT in the germline V gene. The J segment lost 4 bases and the V segment lost 9 bases, leaving 5 bases of the junction unmatched. The CDR3 is 14 residues long. CDR3 bases: TGTGCCAGTTCGACTAGCGGGATGTACAATGAGCAGTTCTTC. As protein: CASSTSGMYNEQFF.

The chain carries TRBV2 and TRBJ1-1; D call uncertain. Trimming cost V 3 bases and J 3 bases, with 11 bases left between them. The CDR3 length is 14 residues. CDR1 and CDR2 (germline): SNHLY, FYNNEI. The CDR3: CASSDRRWDTEAFF. In DNA, the CDR3 is TGTGCCAGCAGTGACAGGAGGTGGGACACTGAAGCTTTCTTT.

This chain links TRBV27 with TRBJ2-7; TRBD1 is a possible D gene (6 bases). V was trimmed by 5 bases and J by 3 bases, leaving 11 bases between them. The CDR3 length is 13 residues. The germline V gene encodes CDR1 MNHEY and CDR2 SMNVEV (reference sequence). CDR3 sequence (DNA): TGTGCCAGCAGTAGGACAGTCTACTACGAGCAGTACTTC. Translation gives CASSRTVYYEQYF.

This clone was counted a few times. Other nucleotide sequences from this sample produce the same CDR3. The chain uses TRBV14 and TRBJ1-5; D is unclear. From germline, CDR1 is SGHDN and CDR2 FVKESK. Between the trimmed V and J ends, which lost 5 bases and 1 base, there was a span of 6 bases. The CDR3 is 13 residues long. The CDR3 reads CASSLTSNQPQHF. For the CDR3, the DNA is TGTGCCAGCAGCTTGACCAGCAATCAGCCCCAGCATTTT.

This clone showed up just once. J is TRBJ1-2 and V is TRBV28; TRBD1 might be the D (5 bases). CDR3 length equals 14 residues. From germline, CDR1 is MDHEN and CDR2 SYDVKM. The V gene lost 4 bases and the J gene lost 4 bases, with 13 bases spanning the gap. In DNA, the CDR3 is TGTGCCAGCAGTTCCGGGACTCCCAGCTATGGCTACACCTTC. It encodes CASSSGTPSYGYTF.

This CDR3 reads CASSVVPSGGSNEQFF. The CDR3 bases are TGTGCCAGCAGCGTAGTCCCTAGCGGGGGGTCTAATGAGCAGTTCTTC. The V gene is TRBV9, the J gene TRBJ2-1; 11 bases are shared with TRBD2. Germline CDR1 reads SGDLS; CDR2 reads YYNGEE. CDR3 length: 16 residues. The ends lost 0 bases at V and 7 bases at J; junction bases unmatched: 6.

This chain uses TRBV5-3 with TRBJ1-4; D is uncertain. TRBV5-3 qualifies as an ORF whose function is uncertain. The CDR3 covers 15 residues. The ends were cut back, 1 base at V and 3 bases at J, with 10 bases in the middle. The CDR3 here is CARSLKRRPNEKLFF. CDR3 DNA: TGTGCCAGAAGCTTGAAAAGGAGACCTAATGAAAAACTGTTTTTT.

The chain joins TRBV6-1 to TRBJ2-2; the D gene is possibly TRBD2 (6 bases). The CDR3 is 14 residues long. The V gene lost 5 bases and the J gene lost 2 bases, with 9 bases spanning the gap. The germline CDR1 and CDR2 sequences are MNHNS and SASEGT. The CDR3 DNA follows: TGTGCCAGCAGTAGGACTACAAACACCGGGGAGCTGTTTTTT. Amino acids: CASSRTTNTGELFF.

This clone was counted between two and nine times. V and J are TRBV29-1 and TRBJ1-4; no definite D call. From germline, CDR1 is SQVTM and CDR2 ANQGSEA. The length of the CDR3 is 13 residues. Between the trimmed V and J ends, which lost 7 bases and 7 bases, there was a span of 16 bases. This CDR3 is CSGRKAGSEKLFF. The CDR3 DNA reads as TGCAGCGGACGGAAGGCCGGTAGTGAAAAACTGTTTTTT.

This sequence joins TRBV5-1 and TRBJ2-1; D possibly uses TRBD1 or TRBD2 (5 bases each). Per germline, CDR1 SGHRS and CDR2 YFSETQ. This CDR3 contains 15 residues. The V end was cut by 3 bases, the J end by 6 bases, with 16 bases between. This CDR3 is CASSSGTPRGNEQFF. CDR3 DNA: TGCGCCAGCAGCTCAGGGACCCCTCGGGGCAATGAGCAGTTCTTC.

This chain connects TRBV28 to TRBJ2-7; 8 bases are shared with TRBD1. There are 14 residues in the CDR3. From germline, CDR1 is MDHEN and CDR2 SYDVKM. With 7 bases clipped from V and 3 bases from J, the junction kept 8 bases outside the gene matches. The CDR3 region is CASTSYGTGYEQYF. CDR3 nucleotides: TGTGCCAGCACTAGCTACGGGACAGGCTACGAGCAGTACTTC. The entire variable domain, with the rest obtained from reference TRBV28 and TRBJ2-7, is as follows: DVKVTQSSRYLVKRTGEKVFLECVQDMDHENMFWYRQDPGLGLRLIYFSYDVKMKEKGDIPEGYSVSREKKERFSLILESASTNQTSMYLCASTSYGTGYEQYFGPGTRLTVT.

The chain carries TRBV19 and TRBJ1-2; 9 bases fit TRBD1. V shed 4 bases, J shed 4 bases, and the junction held 7 bases outside the gene matches. The CDR3 sequence is 15 residues long. Germline lookup yields CDR1 LNHDA and CDR2 SQIVND (reference sequence). CDR3 sequence: CASSTTGGSAYGYTF. The DNA for the CDR3 is TGTGCCAGTAGTACCACAGGGGGCTCGGCCTATGGCTACACCTTC.